The rows below give T cell receptor beta chains drawn from one sample of a study of monozygotic twins with inflammatory bowel disease. After re-calling the 5' RACE reads, TCRdb lists one entry per CDR3 protein, DNA absent. This sample contains about 350,000 distinct CDR3 sequences. Material for sequencing was blood. The source of these receptors is a human donor with ulcerative colitis or Crohn's disease, or a healthy co-twin of an affected twin (not recorded which). The CDR3 runs from the conserved cysteine through the conserved F or W.

j_call	v_call	cdr3_aa
TRBJ2-7	TRBV29-1	CSVEGSGSPYEQYF
TRBJ2-5	TRBV12-3/TRBV12-4	CASSPGYQETQYF
TRBJ2-1	TRBV28	CASSLRSLGNEQFF
TRBJ2-2	TRBV11-2	CASSSGLATRDGELFF
TRBJ2-3	TRBV6-5	CASSYQGLTLSTDTQYF
TRBJ2-1	TRBV5-1	CASSWGTSGTYEQFF
TRBJ2-5	TRBV7-2	CASSLGGGRETQYF
TRBJ1-2	TRBV5-1	CASSWGTGATYGYTF
TRBJ2-1	TRBV24-1	CATSDAGGVTYNEQFF
TRBJ1-1	TRBV27	CASSPRAGTYRTEAFF
TRBJ2-5	TRBV12-3/TRBV12-4	CASTEAGGQNTFQETQYF
TRBJ2-2	TRBV28	CATWMGLAGVRTGELFF
TRBJ2-2	TRBV6-4	CASSDSGDGTGELFF
TRBJ1-2	TRBV20-1	CSAVDGAGYGYTF
TRBJ2-5	TRBV29-1	CSAYPGTVQETQYF
TRBJ2-2	TRBV7-2	CASRLPGQAPNTGELFF
TRBJ2-7	TRBV20-1	CSARDRGTGTYEQYF
TRBJ2-7	TRBV18	CASSPATGGEQYF
TRBJ1-5	TRBV19	CASSITGNQPQHF
TRBJ2-3	TRBV7-2	CASSADRVFVTTDTQYF
TRBJ2-3	TRBV7-2	CASSQIAGPTDTQYF
TRBJ1-1	TRBV12-3/TRBV12-4	CASSFRGNTEAFF
TRBJ1-1	TRBV5-1	CASSPGTANTEAFF
TRBJ1-5	TRBV19	CASSITGVQPQHF
TRBJ2-1	TRBV29-1	CSVEGNGGSPPYPDNEQFF
TRBJ2-5	TRBV11-2	CASSLDRAGGRETQYF
TRBJ2-7	TRBV4-3	CASSQDHTAGTGGKQYF
TRBJ1-1	TRBV18	CASSPWDSGTEAFF
TRBJ2-3	TRBV5-1	CASGFGVTDTQYF
TRBJ2-5	TRBV18	CASSWALGETQYF
TRBJ1-5	TRBV6-6	CASSYVPGQPQHF
TRBJ2-1	TRBV12-3/TRBV12-4	CASRGLPSSYNEQFF
TRBJ2-1	TRBV5-5	CASSLFGAGYNEQFF
TRBJ2-7	TRBV6-1	CASSMTGELAYEQYF
TRBJ2-1	TRBV9	CASSARLAGGYNEQFF
TRBJ2-5	TRBV20-1	CSARDPGQGLETQYF
TRBJ1-2	TRBV28	CASSLHVNYGYTF
TRBJ2-3	TRBV9	CASSVGGRGVDTQYF
TRBJ1-6	TRBV6-1	CATIPGEFNSPLHF
TRBJ2-7	TRBV29-1	CSVRTVNYEQYF
TRBJ1-1	TRBV20-1	CSAGPATVNTEAFF
TRBJ1-1	TRBV12-3/TRBV12-4	CASSQNHLTEAFF
TRBJ1-3	TRBV5-1	CASSSPDRSGNTIYF
TRBJ1-6	TRBV7-9	CASSLYEAPNYNSPLHF
TRBJ2-3	TRBV29-1	CSVHGVPSTDTQYF
TRBJ2-7	TRBV3-1	CASSQESGRGYEQYF
TRBJ2-1	TRBV5-6	CASSFPLLAGGGNEQFF
TRBJ2-1	TRBV10-3	CAIRYSGVSSYNEQFF
TRBJ1-6	TRBV10-2	CASSGEVPGSPPHF
TRBJ2-7	TRBV4-1	CASSQEPRGAYEQYF
TRBJ2-7	TRBV5-1	CASRLRQGDEQYF
TRBJ2-7	TRBV28	CASSLTPESYEQYF
TRBJ2-2	TRBV6-5	CASKWGIGELFF
TRBJ2-1	TRBV18	CASSLQLAGGENEQFF
TRBJ2-1	TRBV18	CASSPTRYNEQFF
TRBJ2-1	TRBV3-1	CASSQMLEQYNEQFF
TRBJ1-2	TRBV4-2	CASSGWTGRGDNYGYTF
TRBJ2-6	TRBV25-1	CASSVRAGANVLTF
TRBJ1-2	TRBV5-4	CASSLGSSVRYGYTF
TRBJ2-1	TRBV27	CASSLSVEFQRVEQFF